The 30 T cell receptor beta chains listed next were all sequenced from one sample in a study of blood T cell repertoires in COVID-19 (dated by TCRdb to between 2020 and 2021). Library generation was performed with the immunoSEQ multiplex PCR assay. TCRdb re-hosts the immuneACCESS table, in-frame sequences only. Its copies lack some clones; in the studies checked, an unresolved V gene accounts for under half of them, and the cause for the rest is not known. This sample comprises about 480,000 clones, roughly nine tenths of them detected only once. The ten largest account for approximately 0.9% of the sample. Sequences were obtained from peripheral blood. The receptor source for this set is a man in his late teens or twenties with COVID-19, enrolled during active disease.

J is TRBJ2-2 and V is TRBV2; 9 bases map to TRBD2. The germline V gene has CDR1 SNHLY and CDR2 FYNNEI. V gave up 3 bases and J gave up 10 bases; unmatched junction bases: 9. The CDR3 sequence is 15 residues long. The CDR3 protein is CASSEDLREGAELFF. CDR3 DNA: TGTGCCAGCAGTGAGGATTTGCGGGAGGGGGCGGAGCTGTTTTTT.

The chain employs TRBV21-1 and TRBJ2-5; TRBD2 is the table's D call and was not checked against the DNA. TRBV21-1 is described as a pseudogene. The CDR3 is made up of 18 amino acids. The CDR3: CASSNPSRGEAGCETQYF. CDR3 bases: TGTGCCAGCAGCAATCCCTCCCGGGGGGAGGCCGGGTGCGAGACCCAGTACTTC.

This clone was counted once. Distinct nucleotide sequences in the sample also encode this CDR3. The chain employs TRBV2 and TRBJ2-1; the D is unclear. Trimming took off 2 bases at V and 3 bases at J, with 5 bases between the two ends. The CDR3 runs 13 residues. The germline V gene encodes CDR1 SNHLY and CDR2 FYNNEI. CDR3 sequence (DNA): TGTGCCAGCAGTGAATCCGTCTACAATGAGCAGTTCTTC. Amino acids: CASSESVYNEQFF.

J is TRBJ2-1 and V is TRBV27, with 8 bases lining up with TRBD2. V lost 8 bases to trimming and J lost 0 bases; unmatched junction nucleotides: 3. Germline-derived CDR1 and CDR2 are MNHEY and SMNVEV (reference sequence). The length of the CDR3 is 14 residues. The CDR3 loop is CASQLAASYNEQFF. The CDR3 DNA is TGTGCCAGCCAACTAGCGGCCTCCTACAATGAGCAGTTCTTC.

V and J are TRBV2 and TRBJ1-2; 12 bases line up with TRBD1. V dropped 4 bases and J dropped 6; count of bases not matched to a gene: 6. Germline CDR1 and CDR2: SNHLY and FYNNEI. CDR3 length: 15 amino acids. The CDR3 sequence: CASSGLGTGGHGYTF. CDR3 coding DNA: TGTGCCAGCAGTGGTCTGGGGACAGGGGGCCATGGCTACACCTTC.

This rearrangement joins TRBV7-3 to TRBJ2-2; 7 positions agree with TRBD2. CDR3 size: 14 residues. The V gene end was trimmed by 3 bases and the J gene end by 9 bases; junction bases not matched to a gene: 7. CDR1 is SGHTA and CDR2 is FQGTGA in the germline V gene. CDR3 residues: CASSLGGSSRELFF. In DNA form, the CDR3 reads TGTGCCAGCAGCTTGGGCGGGAGTTCGCGGGAGCTGTTTTTT.

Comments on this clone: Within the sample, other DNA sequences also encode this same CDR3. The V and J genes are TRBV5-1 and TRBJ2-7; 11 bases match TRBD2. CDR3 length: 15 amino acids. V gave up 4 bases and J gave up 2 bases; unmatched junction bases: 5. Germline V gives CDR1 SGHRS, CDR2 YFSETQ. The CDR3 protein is CASSVGTSGAYEQYF. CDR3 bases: TGCGCCAGCAGCGTGGGGACTAGCGGAGCCTACGAGCAGTACTTC. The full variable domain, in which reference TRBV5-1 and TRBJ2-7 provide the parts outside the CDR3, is KAGVTQTPRYLIKTRGQQVTLSCSPISGHRSVSWYQQTPGQGLQFLFEYFSETQRNKGNFPGRFSGRQFSNSRSEMNVSTLELGDSALYLCASSVGTSGAYEQYFGPGTRLTVT.

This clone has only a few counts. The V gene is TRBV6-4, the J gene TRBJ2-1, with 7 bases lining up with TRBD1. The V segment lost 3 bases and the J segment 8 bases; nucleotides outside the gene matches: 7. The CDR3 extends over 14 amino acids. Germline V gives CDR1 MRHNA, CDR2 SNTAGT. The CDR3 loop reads CASSDQPQGDEQFF. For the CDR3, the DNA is TGTGCCAGCAGTGATCAACCGCAGGGGGATGAGCAGTTCTTC.

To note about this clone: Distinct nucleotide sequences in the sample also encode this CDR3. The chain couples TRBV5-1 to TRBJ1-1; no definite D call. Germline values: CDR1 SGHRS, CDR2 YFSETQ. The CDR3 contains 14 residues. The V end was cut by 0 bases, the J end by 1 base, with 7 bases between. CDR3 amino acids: CASSLDGGNTEAFF. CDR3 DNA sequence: TGCGCCAGCAGCTTGGATGGAGGGAACACTGAAGCTTTCTTT.

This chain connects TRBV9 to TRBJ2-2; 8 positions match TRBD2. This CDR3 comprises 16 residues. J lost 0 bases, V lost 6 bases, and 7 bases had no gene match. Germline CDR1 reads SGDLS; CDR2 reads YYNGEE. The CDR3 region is CASKSSGSTNTGELFF. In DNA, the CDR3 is TGTGCCAGCAAGTCGAGCGGGAGTACGAACACCGGGGAGCTGTTTTTT.

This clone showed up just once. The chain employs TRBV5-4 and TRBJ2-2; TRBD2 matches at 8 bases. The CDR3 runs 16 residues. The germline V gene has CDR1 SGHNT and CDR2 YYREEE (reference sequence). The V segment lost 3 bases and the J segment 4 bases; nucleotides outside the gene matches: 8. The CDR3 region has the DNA TGTGCCAGCAGCTATGGTAGCGGGAAAACCACCGGGGAGCTGTTTTTT. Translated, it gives CASSYGSGKTTGELFF.

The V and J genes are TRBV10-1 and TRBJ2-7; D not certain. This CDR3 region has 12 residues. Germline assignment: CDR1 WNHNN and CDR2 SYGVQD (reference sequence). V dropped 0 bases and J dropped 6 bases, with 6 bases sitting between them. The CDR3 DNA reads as TGCGCCAGCAGTGAGTCAATCTCCGAGCAGTACTTC. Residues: CASSESISEQYF.

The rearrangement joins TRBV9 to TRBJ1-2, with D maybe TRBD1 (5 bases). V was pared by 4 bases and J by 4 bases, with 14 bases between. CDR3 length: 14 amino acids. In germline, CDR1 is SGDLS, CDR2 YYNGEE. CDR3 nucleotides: TGTGCCAGCAGCCAATTTGGGGGGGTCTATGGCTACACCTTC. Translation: CASSQFGGVYGYTF.

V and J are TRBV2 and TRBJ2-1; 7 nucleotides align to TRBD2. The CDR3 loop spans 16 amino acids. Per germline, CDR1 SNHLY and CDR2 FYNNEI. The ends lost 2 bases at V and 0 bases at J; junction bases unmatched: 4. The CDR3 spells CASSEQGLSSYNEQFF. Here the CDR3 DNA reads TGTGCCAGCAGTGAACAGGGACTAAGCTCCTACAATGAGCAGTTCTTC.

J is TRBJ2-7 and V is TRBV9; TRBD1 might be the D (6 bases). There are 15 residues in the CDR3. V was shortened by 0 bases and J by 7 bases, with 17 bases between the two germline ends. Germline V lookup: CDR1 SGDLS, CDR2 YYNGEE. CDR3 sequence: CASSVGGHQEPEQYF. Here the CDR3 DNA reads TGTGCCAGCAGCGTAGGGGGACATCAGGAGCCGGAGCAGTACTTC.

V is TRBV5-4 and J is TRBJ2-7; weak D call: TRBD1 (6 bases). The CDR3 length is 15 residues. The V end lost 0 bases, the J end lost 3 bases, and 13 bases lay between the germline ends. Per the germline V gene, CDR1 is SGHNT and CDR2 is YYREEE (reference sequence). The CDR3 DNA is TGTGCCAGCAGCTTGGCAGGGGCCCCAGTCTACGAGCAGTACTTC. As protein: CASSLAGAPVYEQYF.

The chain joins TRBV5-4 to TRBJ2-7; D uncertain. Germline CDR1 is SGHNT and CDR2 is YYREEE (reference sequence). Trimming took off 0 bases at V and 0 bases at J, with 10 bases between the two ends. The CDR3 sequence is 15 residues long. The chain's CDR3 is CASSLGLVNSYEQYF. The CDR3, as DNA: TGTGCCAGCAGCTTGGGGTTAGTCAACTCCTACGAGCAGTACTTC. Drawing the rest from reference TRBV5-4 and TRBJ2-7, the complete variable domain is ETGVTQSPTHLIKTRGQQVTLRCSSQSGHNTVSWYQQALGQGPQFIFQYYREEENGRGNFPPRFSGLQFPNYSSELNVNALELDDSALYLCASSLGLVNSYEQYFGPGTRLTVT.

CDR3: CASSQDPDEQYF. DNA for the CDR3: TGCGCCAGCAGCCAAGATCCCGACGAGCAGTACTTC. V usage is TRBV4-1 and J usage is TRBJ2-7; D not certain. The CDR3 length is 12 residues. Trimming removed 0 bases from V and 5 bases from J, with 5 bases in between. The germline V gene has CDR1 MGHRA and CDR2 YSYEKL.

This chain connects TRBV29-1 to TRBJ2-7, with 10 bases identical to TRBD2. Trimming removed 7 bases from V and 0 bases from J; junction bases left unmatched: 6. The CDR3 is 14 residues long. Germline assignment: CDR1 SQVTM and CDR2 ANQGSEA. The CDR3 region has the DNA TGCAGCGCCCTCGGGACTAGCGACTCCTACGAGCAGTACTTC. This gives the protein CSALGTSDSYEQYF.

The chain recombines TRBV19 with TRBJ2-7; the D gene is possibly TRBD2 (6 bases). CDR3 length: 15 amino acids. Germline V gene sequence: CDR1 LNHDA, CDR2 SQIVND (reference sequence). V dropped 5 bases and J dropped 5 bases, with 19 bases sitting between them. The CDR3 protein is CASSLRMASGDEQYF. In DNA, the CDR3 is TGTGCCAGTAGTTTACGTATGGCCTCGGGGGACGAGCAGTACTTC.

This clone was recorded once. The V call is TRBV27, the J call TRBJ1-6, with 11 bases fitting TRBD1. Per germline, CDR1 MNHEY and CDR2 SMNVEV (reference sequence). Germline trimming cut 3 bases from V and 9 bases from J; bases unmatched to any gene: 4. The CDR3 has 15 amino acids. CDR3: CASSFGQGAFSPLHF. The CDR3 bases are TGTGCCAGCAGTTTCGGACAGGGGGCATTTTCACCCCTCCACTTT.

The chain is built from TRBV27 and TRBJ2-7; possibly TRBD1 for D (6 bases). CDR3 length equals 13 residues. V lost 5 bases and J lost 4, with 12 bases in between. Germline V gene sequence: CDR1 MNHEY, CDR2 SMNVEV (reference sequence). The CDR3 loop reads CASSTKQGYEQYF. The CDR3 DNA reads TGTGCCAGCAGTACAAAACAGGGTTACGAGCAGTACTTC.

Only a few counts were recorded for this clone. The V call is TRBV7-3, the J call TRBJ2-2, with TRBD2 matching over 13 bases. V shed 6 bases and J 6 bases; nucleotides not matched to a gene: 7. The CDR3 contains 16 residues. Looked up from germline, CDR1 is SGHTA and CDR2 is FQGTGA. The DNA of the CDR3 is TGTGCCAGCAGTCGGACTAGCGGGAGCTCTCCCGGGGAGCTGTTTTTT. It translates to CASSRTSGSSPGELFF.

In DNA, the CDR3 is TGTGCCAGCAGCCACCGGGACAGGGTAAACACCATATATTTT. Translated: CASSHRDRVNTIYF. The chain links TRBV3-1 (or the pseudogene TRBV3-2) to TRBJ1-3; 9 positions agree with TRBD1. V shed 3 bases and J 6 bases; nucleotides not matched to a gene: 3. The CDR3 contains 14 residues. Looked up from germline, CDR1 is LGHDT and CDR2 is YNNKEL (reference sequence).

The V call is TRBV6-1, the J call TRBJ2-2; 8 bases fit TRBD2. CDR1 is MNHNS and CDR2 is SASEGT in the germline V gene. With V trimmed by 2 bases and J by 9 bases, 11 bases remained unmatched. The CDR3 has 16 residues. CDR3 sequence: CASSETASGFIWELFF. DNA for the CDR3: TGTGCCAGCAGTGAAACGGCTAGCGGGTTTATCTGGGAGCTGTTTTTT.

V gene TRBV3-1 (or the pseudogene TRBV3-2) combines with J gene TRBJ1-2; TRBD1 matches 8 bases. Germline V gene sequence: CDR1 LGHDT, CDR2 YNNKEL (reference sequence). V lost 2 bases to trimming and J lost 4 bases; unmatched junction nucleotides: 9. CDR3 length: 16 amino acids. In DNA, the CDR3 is TGTGCCAGCAGCCAAAGGCAGGGGGCGAACCGCTATGGCTACACCTTC. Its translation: CASSQRQGANRYGYTF.

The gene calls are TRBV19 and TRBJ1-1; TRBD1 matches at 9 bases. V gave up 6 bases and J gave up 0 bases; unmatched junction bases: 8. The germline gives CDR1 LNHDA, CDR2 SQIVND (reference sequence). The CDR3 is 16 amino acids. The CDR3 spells CASRRQGELMNTEAFF. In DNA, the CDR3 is TGTGCCAGTAGGAGACAGGGGGAACTCATGAACACTGAAGCTTTCTTT.

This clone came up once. The CDR3 DNA reads as TGTGCCAGCTCACCACCGAGCCGACTAGCGGGGTCCTCCTACAATGAGCAGTTCTTC. This encodes CASSPPSRLAGSSYNEQFF. The chain recombines TRBV18 with TRBJ2-1; 11 bases are a match to TRBD2. The germline V gene has CDR1 KGHSH and CDR2 LQKENI. This CDR3 has 19 amino acids. Losses at the gene ends were 0 bases for V and 0 bases for J; bases not matched to a gene: 7.

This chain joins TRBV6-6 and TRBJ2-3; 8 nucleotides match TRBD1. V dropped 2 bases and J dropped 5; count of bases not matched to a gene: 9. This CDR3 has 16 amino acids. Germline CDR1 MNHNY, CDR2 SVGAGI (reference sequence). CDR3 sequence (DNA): TGTGCCAGCAGTTACCGGCCAGGGGGCATGGGAGATACGCAGTATTTT. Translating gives CASSYRPGGMGDTQYF.

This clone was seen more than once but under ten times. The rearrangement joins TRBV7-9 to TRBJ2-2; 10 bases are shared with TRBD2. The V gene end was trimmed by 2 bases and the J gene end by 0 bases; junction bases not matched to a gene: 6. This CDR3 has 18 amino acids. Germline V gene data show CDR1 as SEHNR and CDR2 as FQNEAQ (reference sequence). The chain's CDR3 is CASSLYQGLATNTGELFF. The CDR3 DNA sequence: TGTGCCAGCAGCTTATATCAGGGACTAGCGACGAACACCGGGGAGCTGTTTTTT. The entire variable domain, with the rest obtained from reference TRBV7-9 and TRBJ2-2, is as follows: DTGVSQNPRHKITKRGQNVTFRCDPISEHNRLYWYRQTLGQGPEFLTYFQNEAQLEKSRLLSDRFSAERPKGSFSTLEIQRTEQGDSAMYLCASSLYQGLATNTGELFFGEGSRLTVL.